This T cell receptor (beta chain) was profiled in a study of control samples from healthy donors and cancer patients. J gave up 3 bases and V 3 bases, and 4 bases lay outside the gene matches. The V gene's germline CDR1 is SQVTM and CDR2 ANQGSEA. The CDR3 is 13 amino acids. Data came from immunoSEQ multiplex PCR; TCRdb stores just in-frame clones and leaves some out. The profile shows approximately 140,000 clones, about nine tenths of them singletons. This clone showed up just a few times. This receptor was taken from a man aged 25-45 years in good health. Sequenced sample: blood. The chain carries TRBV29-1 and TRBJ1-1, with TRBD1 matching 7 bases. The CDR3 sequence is CSVDRGGDTEAFF. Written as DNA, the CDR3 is TGCAGCGTTGACAGGGGGGGGGACACTGAAGCTTTCTTT.